This T cell receptor (beta chain) was obtained from a study of CD8+CD57+ T cells in acquired aplastic anemia. At the level of the study: Sorting CD4+ and CD8+ cells gave DNA averaging around 3 ug. Healthy donors averaged roughly 11 million reads for CD4+ cells. General observations from the study: There were over 25 CD8+ CDR3 sequences that occurred in both patients and controls. Researchers reported that CD8+ Simpson's diversity was not significantly different in patients versus controls.

TCR beta VDJ and CDR3 were profiled, and genomic DNA was the template. TCRdb redid the calling of the reads with MiXCR, one entry per CDR3 protein. The sample contains about 130,000 distinct CDR3 sequences, around 48% of which appear only once. With respect to this clonotype: The antigen is not known.

CDR1 and CDR2 from the germline V gene are DFQATT and SNEGSKA (reference sequence). This CDR3 spans 8 amino acids. V lost 3 bases and J lost 13, with 1 base in between. The source is a human donor in good health, serving as a control. The V and J genes are TRBV20-1 and TRBJ1-6; D remains ambiguous. Sequences were obtained from sorted CD4+, CD8+, or CD8+CD57+ T cells (not recorded which) from PBMCs. The CDR3 DNA is TGCAGTGCTAGTCCCCTCCACTTT. Its protein product is CSASPLHF.